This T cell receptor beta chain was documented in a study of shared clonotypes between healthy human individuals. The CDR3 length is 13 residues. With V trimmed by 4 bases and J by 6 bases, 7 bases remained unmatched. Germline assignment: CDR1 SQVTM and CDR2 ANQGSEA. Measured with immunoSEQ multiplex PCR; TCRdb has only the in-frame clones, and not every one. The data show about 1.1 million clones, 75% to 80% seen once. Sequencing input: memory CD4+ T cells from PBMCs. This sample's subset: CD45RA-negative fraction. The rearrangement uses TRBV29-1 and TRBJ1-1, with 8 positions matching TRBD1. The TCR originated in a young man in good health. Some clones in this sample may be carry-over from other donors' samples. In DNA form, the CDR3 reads TGCAGCGTTGCCCAGGGGGCGGCCCCTGAAGCTTTCTTT. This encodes CSVAQGAAPEAFF.